This paragraph reports one TCR beta chain. This entry is derived from a study of blood T cell repertoires in COVID-19. Study-wide background: COVID-19 samples from acute and convalescent phases originated in the United States, Italy and Spain. Sources were T cells, B-cell-depleted T cells, or PBMCs; the material itself was cDNA or gDNA.

Per the original data handling: How many nucleated cells were present was estimated from reference gene primer amplification. Clones were sequenced by immunoSEQ multiplex PCR, and TCRdb holds only the in-frame ones, with some missing. V, J and clone size are those of that table, while D and trimming were read from the DNA. The repertoire holds fewer than 250,000 clones, around 88% seen once, with approximately 7.4% in the top ten. This TCR was recovered from a woman aged 50 to 60 with acute or convalescent COVID-19. The sample comprised peripheral blood.

The CDR3 sequence: CASSLEGGNTGELFF. The CDR3 DNA reads TGTGCCAGCAGCTTGGAAGGGGGCAATACCGGGGAGCTGTTTTTT. The rearrangement links TRBV11-1 to TRBJ2-2, with 7 bases that match TRBD1. V shed 3 bases and J 5 bases; nucleotides not matched to a gene: 6. Germline CDR1 SGHAT, CDR2 FQDESV (reference sequence). The CDR3 has 15 amino acids.